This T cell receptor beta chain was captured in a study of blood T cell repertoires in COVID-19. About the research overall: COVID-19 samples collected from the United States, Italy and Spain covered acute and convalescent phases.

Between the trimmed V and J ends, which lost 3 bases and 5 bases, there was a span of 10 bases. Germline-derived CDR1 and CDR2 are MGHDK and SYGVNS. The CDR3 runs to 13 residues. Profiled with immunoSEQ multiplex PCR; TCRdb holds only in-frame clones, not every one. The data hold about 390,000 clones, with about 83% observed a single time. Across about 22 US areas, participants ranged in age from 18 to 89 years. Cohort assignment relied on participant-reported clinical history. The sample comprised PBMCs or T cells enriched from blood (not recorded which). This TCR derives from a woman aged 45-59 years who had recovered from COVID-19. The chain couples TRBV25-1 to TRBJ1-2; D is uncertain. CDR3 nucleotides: TGTGCCAGCAGTGAGGAGAAACTTTATGGCTACACCTTC. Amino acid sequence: CASSEEKLYGYTF.